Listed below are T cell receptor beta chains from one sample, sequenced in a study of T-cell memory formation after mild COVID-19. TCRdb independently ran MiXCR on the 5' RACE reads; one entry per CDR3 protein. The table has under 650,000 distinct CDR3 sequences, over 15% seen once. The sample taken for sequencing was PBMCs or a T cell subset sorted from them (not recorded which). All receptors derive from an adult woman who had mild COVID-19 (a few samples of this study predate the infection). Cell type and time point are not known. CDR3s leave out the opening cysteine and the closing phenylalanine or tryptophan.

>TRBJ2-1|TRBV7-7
ASSSTGPLSSYNEQF
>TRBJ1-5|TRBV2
ASSDRTGNSNQPQH
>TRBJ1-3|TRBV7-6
ASSLAGAYSGNTIY
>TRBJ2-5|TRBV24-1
ATSDRSGTNQETQY
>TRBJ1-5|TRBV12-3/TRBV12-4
ASRQGGYSNQPQH
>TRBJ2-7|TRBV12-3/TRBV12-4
ASSPPGLAGREQY
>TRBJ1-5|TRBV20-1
SASSFGNSNQPQH
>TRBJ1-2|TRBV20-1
SARDPRDGYGYT
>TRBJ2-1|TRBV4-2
ASSQGLYNEQF
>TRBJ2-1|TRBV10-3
AISGLSEQF
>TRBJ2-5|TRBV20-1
SAIPGKQETQY
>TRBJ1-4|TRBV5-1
ASSFRDRDNEKLF
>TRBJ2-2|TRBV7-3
ASSLNVLF
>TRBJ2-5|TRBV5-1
ASSSGTARETQY
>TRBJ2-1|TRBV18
ASSPTGQVTSYNEQF
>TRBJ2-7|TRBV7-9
ASSYRPGQGPYEQY
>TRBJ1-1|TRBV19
ASGKEANTEAF
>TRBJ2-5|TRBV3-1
ASSQVLPAAGEYQETQY
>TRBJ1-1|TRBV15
ATSPVGNTEAF
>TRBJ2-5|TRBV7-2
ASSLGGTYQETQY
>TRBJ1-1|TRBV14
ASSQFPNTEAF
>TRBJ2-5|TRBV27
ASNGGSQETQY